Below, one T cell receptor beta chain is given with its context. The antigen is unknown. PCR was performed using 60 Vbeta and 13 Jbeta primers. Measured with immunoSEQ multiplex PCR; TCRdb has only the in-frame clones, and not every one. The sample lists about 81,000 clones, over 70% seen once, with around 3.2% in the top ten. The data were obtained in a study of cytomegalovirus exposure and HLA in healthy donors. Study-wide results and limits: Among TCR beta chains, those listed as cytomegalovirus-associated numbered about 150. Most observed TCR sequences were rare, whereas some public TCRs were detected in many donors.

This CDR3 is 12 amino acids long. J gave up 5 bases and V 5 bases, and 6 bases lay outside the gene matches. CDR1 and CDR2 from the germline V gene are GTSNPN and SVGIG (reference sequence). The material sequenced was PBMCs. V usage is TRBV30 and J usage is TRBJ2-7; TRBD1 agrees at 7 bases. This clonotype originated in a man aged 45 to 65 in good health and CMV-seropositive. This CDR3 reads CAWGRGIHEQYF. The CDR3 DNA sequence: TGTGCCTGGGGCAGGGGGATACACGAGCAGTACTTC.